These T cell receptor beta chains were read from a single sample in a study of CD8 T cells in ankylosing spondylitis. MiXCR, run by TCRdb on the 5' RACE reads, gives a single entry per CDR3 protein. This sample carries some 330,000 distinct CDR3 sequences, under 8.5% of them seen once, and the ten largest clones take about 14%. Sequenced input: blood, either unsorted or a sorted T cell fraction (not recorded which). The receptors originated from a male donor with ankylosing spondylitis. Each CDR3 is given with its conserved first and last residue. Fields, in order: J gene, V gene, D gene, clone size, CDR3 protein, CDR3 DNA. A D gene is named only where the DNA matches it firmly. Size is omitted from some rows. Given values are once, few, many or a class for expanded clones.

TRBJ2-3	TRBV2	NA	NA	CASSERGLETTDTQYF	TGTGCCAGCAGCGAGAGAGGACTGGAAACCACAGATACGCAGTATTTT
TRBJ2-1	TRBV13	NA	NA	CASSLAQGTAEQFF	TGTGCCAGCAGCTTAGCCCAAGGGACTGCTGAGCAGTTCTTC
TRBJ2-2	TRBV7-9	TRBD1	few	CASRLGTGSTGELFF	TGTGCCAGCAGACTCGGGACAGGGTCCACCGGGGAGCTGTTTTTT
TRBJ1-4	TRBV7-9	NA	NA	CASRPSGEGEKLFF	TGTGCCAGCAGGCCCTCGGGGGAGGGAGAAAAACTGTTTTTT
TRBJ1-6	TRBV5-1	NA	NA	CASSLNPGPLIYNSPLHF	TGCGCCAGCTCCTTAAACCCCGGGCCTTTAATCTATAATTCACCCCTCCACTTT
TRBJ1-3	TRBV28	NA	few	CASSFEGGNTIYF	TGTGCCAGCAGTTTCGAAGGGGGAAACACCATATATTTT
TRBJ2-3	TRBV9	NA	few	CASSVEDPPQYF	TGTGCCAGCAGCGTAGAGGACCCCCCGCAGTATTTT
TRBJ2-2	TRBV29-1	NA	many	CSVEDPRYRELFF	TGCAGCGTTGAAGATCCGAGGTACCGGGAGCTGTTTTTT
TRBJ2-1	TRBV4-1	TRBD2	NA	CASSHSQFTGGAYNEQFF	TGCGCCAGCAGCCACAGCCAGTTTACGGGAGGGGCCTACAATGAGCAGTTCTTC
TRBJ1-2	TRBV9	TRBD1	few	CASSGVTGVAVNGYTF	TGTGCCAGCAGCGGGGTTACAGGGGTAGCGGTGAACGGCTACACCTTC
TRBJ2-1	TRBV20-1	TRBD2	many	CSAPRSGLHNEQFF	TGCAGTGCCCCTCGTAGCGGGCTCCACAATGAGCAGTTCTTC
TRBJ2-1	TRBV25-1	TRBD2	few	CASSEFTSGSYEQFF	TGTGCCAGCAGTGAATTTACTAGCGGGAGCTATGAGCAGTTCTTC
TRBJ2-5	TRBV20-1	NA	many	CSARDWRDQETQYF	TGCAGTGCTAGAGATTGGAGGGACCAAGAGACCCAGTACTTC
TRBJ2-1	TRBV29-1	TRBD1	NA	CSVAMGTGRYEQFF	TGCAGCGTTGCAATGGGGACAGGGCGGTATGAGCAGTTCTTC
TRBJ2-7	TRBV20-1	TRBD2	few	CSAPGLAGEGEQYF	TGCAGTGCTCCGGGACTAGCGGGAGAGGGCGAGCAGTACTTC
TRBJ2-3	TRBV27	NA	NA	CASSLVYTPDTQYF	TGTGCCAGCAGCCTAGTCTACACCCCAGATACGCAGTATTTT
TRBJ1-2	TRBV27	NA	NA	CASSLSGGAGYTF	TGTGCCAGCAGTTTATCGGGCGGGGCCGGCTACACCTTC